This entry describes one T cell receptor (beta chain). Its antigen is unknown. This entry comes from a study of siplizumab effects on memory and regulatory T cells. Study-level findings and limits: To unstimulated subsets, only a minor fraction of alloreactive clones could be mapped.

Trimming left V 7 bases short and J 6 bases short, with 8 bases between. The length of the CDR3 is 10 residues. The germline gives CDR1 SQVTM, CDR2 ANQGSEA. Clones were sequenced by immunoSEQ multiplex PCR, and TCRdb holds only the in-frame ones, with some missing. Of some 46,000 clones listed, over 85% are singletons. This clonotype was sampled from a human donor in good health. Sequencing was performed on CD8+ T cells sorted from blood. The chain couples TRBV29-1 to TRBJ2-3; no reliable D call. CDR3 region: CSAPLDTQYF. For the CDR3, the DNA is TGCAGCGCCCCGCTGGATACGCAGTATTTT.